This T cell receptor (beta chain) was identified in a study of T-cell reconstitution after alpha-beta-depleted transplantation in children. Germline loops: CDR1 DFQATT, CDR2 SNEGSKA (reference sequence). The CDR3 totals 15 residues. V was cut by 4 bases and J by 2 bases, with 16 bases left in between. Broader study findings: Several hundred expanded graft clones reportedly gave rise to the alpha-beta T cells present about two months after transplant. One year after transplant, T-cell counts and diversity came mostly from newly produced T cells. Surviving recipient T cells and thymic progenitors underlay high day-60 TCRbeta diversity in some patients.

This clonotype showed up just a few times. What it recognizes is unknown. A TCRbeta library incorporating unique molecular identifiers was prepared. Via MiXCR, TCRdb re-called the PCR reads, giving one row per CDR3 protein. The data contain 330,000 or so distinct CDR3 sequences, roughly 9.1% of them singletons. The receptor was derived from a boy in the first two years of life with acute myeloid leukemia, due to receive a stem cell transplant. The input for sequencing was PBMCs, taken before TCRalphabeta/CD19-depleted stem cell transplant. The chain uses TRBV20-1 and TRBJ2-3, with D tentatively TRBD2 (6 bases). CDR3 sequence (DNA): TGCAGTGCTACGCAAAAAATGCGGGACACAGATACGCAGTATTTT. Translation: CSATQKMRDTDTQYF.